This T cell receptor (beta chain) was recovered during a study of cytomegalovirus exposure and HLA in healthy donors. General study results and limits: Over 15,000 TCR beta sequences were associated with HLA alleles at 0.05 false discovery rate in a later analysis. High sensitivity and specificity were reportedly achieved when the classifier diagnosed cytomegalovirus status. CMV serostatus was the sole immune exposure data available.

The germline CDR1 and CDR2 sequences are MNHEY and SMNVEV (reference sequence). CDR3 size: 15 residues. The V gene lost 6 bases and the J gene lost 2 bases, with 13 bases spanning the gap. This clone was seen only a few times. The antigen remains unidentified. Researchers ran the PCR with 60 Vbeta and 13 Jbeta primers. TCRdb's table, derived via immunoSEQ multiplex PCR, lists solely in-frame clones and lacks some. This table has 90,000 to 100,000 clones, around 70% appearing once. The chain recombines TRBV27 with TRBJ2-2; D perhaps matches TRBD1 (6 bases). What was sequenced was PBMCs. The receptor's source is a man aged 50 to 59 in good health and CMV-seronegative. Here the CDR3 DNA reads TGTGCCAGCAGACTCCAGGGGAGAAACACCGGGGAGCTGTTTTTT. This codes for CASRLQGRNTGELFF.